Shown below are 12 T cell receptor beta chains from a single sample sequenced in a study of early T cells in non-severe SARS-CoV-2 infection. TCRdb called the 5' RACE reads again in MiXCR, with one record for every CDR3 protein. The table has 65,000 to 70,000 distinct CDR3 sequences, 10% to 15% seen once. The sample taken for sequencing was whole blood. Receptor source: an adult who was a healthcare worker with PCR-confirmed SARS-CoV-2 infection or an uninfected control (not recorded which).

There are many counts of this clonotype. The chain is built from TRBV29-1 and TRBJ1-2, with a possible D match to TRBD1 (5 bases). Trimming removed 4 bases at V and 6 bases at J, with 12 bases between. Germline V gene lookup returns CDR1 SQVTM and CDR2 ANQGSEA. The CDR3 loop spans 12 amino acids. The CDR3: CSVGHEGDGYTF. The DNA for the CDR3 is TGCAGCGTTGGACACGAAGGGGATGGCTACACCTTC.

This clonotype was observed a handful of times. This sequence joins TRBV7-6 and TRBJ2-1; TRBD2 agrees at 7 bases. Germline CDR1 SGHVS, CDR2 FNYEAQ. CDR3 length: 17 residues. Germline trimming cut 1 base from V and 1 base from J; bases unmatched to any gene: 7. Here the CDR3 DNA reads TGTGCCAGCAGCTTAGTGCGCGGGGGATGGTCCTACAATGAGCAGTTCTTC. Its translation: CASSLVRGGWSYNEQFF.

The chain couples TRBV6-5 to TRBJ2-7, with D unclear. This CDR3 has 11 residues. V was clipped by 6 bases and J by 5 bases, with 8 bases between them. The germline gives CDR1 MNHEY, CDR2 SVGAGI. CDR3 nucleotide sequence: TGTGCCAGCAGGGGTCTCAACGAGCAGTACTTC. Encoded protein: CASRGLNEQYF.

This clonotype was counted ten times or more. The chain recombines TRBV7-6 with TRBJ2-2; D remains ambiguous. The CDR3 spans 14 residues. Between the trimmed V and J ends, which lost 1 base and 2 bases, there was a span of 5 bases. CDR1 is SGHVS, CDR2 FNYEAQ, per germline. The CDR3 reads CASSLGSNTGELFF. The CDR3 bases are TGTGCCAGCAGCTTAGGCTCAAACACCGGGGAGCTGTTTTTT.

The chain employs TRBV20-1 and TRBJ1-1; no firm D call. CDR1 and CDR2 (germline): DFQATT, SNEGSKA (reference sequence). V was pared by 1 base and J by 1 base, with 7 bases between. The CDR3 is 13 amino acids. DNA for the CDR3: TGCAGTGCTAGAGGGGCAGCGAACACTGAAGCTTTCTTT. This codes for CSARGAANTEAFF.

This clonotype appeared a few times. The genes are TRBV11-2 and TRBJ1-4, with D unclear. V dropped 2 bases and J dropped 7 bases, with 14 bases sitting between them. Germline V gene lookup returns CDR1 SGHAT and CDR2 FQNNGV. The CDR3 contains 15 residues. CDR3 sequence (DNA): TGTGCCAGCAGCTTACTGGCCGTCTCGGCTGAAAAACTGTTTTTT. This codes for CASSLLAVSAEKLFF.

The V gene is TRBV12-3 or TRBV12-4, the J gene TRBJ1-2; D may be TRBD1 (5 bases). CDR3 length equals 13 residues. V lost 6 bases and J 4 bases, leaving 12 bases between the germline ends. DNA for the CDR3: TGTGCCAGCAGGCCGGGACGGATCTATGGCTACACCTTC. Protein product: CASRPGRIYGYTF.

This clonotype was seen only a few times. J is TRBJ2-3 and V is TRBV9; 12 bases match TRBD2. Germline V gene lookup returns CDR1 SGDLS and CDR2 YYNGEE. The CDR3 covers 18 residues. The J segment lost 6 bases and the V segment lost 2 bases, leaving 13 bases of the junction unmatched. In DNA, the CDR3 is TGTGCCAGCAGCGTCCCTAGCGGGGGGGCAAGGCGTCCGGATACGCAGTATTTT. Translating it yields CASSVPSGGARRPDTQYF.

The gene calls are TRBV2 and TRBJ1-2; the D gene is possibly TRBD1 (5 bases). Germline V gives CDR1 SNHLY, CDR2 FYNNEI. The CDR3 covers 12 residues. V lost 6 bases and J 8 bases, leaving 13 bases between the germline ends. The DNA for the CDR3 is TGTGCCAGCAGAGTCCGACAGAACGGCTACACCTTC. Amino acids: CASRVRQNGYTF.

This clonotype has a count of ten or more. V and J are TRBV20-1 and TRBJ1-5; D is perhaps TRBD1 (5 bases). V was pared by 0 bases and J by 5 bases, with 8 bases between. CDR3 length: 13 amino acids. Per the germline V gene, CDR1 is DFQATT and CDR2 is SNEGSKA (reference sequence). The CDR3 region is CSARETADQPQHF. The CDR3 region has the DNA TGCAGTGCTAGAGAGACAGCAGATCAGCCCCAGCATTTT.

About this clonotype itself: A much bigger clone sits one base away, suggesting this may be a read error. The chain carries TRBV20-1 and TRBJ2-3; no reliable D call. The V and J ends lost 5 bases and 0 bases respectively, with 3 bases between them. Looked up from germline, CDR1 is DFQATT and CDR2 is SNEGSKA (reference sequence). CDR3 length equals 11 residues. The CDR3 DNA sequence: TGCAGTGCTGCTAGCACAGATACGCAGTATTTT. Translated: CSAASTDTQYF.

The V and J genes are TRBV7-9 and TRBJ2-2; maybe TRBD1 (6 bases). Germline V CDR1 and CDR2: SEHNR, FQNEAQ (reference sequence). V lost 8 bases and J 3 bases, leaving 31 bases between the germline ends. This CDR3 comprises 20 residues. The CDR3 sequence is CASLQGRLTGIRLDTGELFF. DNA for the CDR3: TGTGCCAGCTTACAGGGACGACTGACGGGCATTCGGCTGGACACCGGGGAGCTGTTTTTT.